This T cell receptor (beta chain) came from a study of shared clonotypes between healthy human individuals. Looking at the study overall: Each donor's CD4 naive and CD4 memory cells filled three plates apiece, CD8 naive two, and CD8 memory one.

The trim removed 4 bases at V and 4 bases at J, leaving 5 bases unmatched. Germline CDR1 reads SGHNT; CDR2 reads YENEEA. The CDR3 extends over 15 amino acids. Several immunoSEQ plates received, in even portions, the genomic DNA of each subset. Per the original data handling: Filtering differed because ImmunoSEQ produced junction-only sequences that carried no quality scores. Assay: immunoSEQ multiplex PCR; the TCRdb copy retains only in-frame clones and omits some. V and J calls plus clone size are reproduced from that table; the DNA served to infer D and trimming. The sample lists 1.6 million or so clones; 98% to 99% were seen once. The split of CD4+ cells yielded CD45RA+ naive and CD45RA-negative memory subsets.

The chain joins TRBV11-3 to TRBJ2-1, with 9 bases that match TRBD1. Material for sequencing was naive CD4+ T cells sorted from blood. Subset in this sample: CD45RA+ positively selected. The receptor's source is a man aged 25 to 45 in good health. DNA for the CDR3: TGTGCCAGCAGCTCTTCGGGACAGGGATACAATGAGCAGTTCTTC. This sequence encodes CASSSSGQGYNEQFF.